The clone carrying this T cell receptor beta chain was detected a few times. Its antigen remains unidentified. The sort gate was single viable CD3+CD4+CD8-CD45RO+ cells for memory CD4+ T cells. Donors' CMV status reflects serum IgG against pp150, pp28, p38, p52. V shed 0 bases and J shed 6 bases, with 12 bases lying between them. Germline V gene sequence: CDR1 SGDLS, CDR2 YYNGEE. CDR3 size: 14 residues. Libraries were prepared by immunoSEQ multiplex PCR; TCRdb keeps only in-frame clonotypes and omits some of them. The sample yields some 95,000 clones, 75% to 85% seen once. This specimen belongs to a study of memory CD4+ T cells and cytomegalovirus serostatus. Looking at the study overall: Of the healthy Belgian adults, several were CMV seropositive and 24 seronegative. Findings and limits, study-wide: Each of around 69 CMV-associated TCRbeta sequences occurred in one to five individuals. Median bootstrapped AUC for CMV status was approximately 0.96 originally, 0.75 to 0.91 US-trained.

The V gene is TRBV9, the J gene TRBJ1-2, with D possibly TRBD1 on 5 matching bases. The sample consisted of memory CD4+ T cells from blood. This receptor was identified in an adult in good health and CMV-seropositive. The CDR3 spells CASSVGWLGDGYTF. The CDR3 region has the DNA TGTGCCAGCAGCGTAGGTTGGTTGGGGGATGGCTACACCTTC.